The T cell receptor (beta chain) described here comes from a study of memory CD4+ T cells and cytomegalovirus serostatus. Notes on the study in general: CD4+ memory repertoires contained 67 of 164 reported CMV TCRbeta sequences.

The sort gate was single viable CD3+CD4+CD8-CD45RO+ cells for memory CD4+ T cells. On this clone: As yet, its antigen is unknown.

Trimming stripped 4 bases from V and 4 bases from J, with 15 bases between. The CDR3 runs to 14 residues. The germline V gene encodes CDR1 SGHRS and CDR2 YFSETQ. Using immunoSEQ multiplex PCR, the repertoire was profiled, and TCRdb retains in-frame clones only, with some absent. Of 45,000 or so clones in the sample, over 60% are singletons; the top ten hold 1% to 1.3%. The genes are TRBV5-1 and TRBJ2-7, with D perhaps TRBD1 or TRBD2 (6 bases each). This sequence originates from an adult in good health and CMV-seronegative. The sequenced sample was memory CD4+ T cells from blood. The CDR3 DNA reads TGCGCCAGCAGCCTGAAGAGGGGGGAGTACGAGCAGTACTTC. This gives the protein CASSLKRGEYEQYF. Supplemented by reference TRBV5-1 and TRBJ2-7, the full variable domain reads KAGVTQTPRYLIKTRGQQVTLSCSPISGHRSVSWYQQTPGQGLQFLFEYFSETQRNKGNFPGRFSGRQFSNSRSEMNVSTLELGDSALYLCASSLKRGEYEQYFGPGTRLTVT.